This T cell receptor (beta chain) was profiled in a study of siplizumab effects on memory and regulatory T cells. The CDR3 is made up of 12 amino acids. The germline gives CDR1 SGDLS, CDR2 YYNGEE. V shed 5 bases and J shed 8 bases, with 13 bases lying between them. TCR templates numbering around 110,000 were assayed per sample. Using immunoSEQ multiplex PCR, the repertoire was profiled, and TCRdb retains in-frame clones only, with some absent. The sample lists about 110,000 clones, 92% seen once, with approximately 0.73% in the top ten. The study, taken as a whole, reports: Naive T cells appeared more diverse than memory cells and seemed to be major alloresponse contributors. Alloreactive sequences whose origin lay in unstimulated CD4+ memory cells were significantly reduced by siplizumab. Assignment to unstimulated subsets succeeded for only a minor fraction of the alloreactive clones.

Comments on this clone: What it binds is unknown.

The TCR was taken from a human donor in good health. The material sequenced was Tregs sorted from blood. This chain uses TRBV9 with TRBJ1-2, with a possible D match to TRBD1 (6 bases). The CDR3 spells CASSVQGRGYTF. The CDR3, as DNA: TGTGCCAGCAGTGTACAGGGTCGCGGCTACACCTTC. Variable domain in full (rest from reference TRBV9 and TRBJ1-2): DSGVTQTPKHLITATGQRVTLRCSPRSGDLSVYWYQQSLDQGLQFLIQYYNGEERAKGNILERFSAQQFPDLHSELNLSSLELGDSALYFCASSVQGRGYTFGSGTRLTVV.